The clone carrying this TCR beta chain was counted a few times. Its antigen is currently unknown. The germline gives CDR1 MNHEY, CDR2 SMNVEV (reference sequence). CDR3 length equals 14 residues. Deletions cut 6 bases from V and 3 bases from J, with 15 bases between. The sample originates from a study of T cells in Graves' hyperthyroidism and ophthalmopathy. Points from the study as a whole: Expanded thyroid clonotypes (above 0.001) were mostly also found in blood. With a median lead of about six months before onset, the model predicted ophthalmopathy.

Amplified regions were TCR beta CDR3 sequences from RNA transcripts. HTBI primers drove first-round RT-PCR of the TCR CDR3. TCRdb reprocessed the multiplex PCR reads with MiXCR, giving one entry per CDR3 protein. The sample includes roughly 570,000 distinct CDR3 sequences, about a sixth of them seen just once. The sequenced sample consisted of blood. This rearrangement joins TRBV27 to TRBJ2-7; perhaps TRBD2 as D (6 bases). The receptor was isolated from a woman aged 30 to 39 with Graves' hyperthyroidism. The CDR3, as DNA: TGTGCCAGCAGGGCCGGGGGTAGCGGCTACGAGCAGTACTTC. This translates into CASRAGGSGYEQYF.